This T cell receptor (beta chain) was captured by sequencing in a study of shared clonotypes between healthy human individuals. Study-wide points: Shared clonotypes across all four donors exceeded non-shared ones in generation probability. Inspection by rarefaction showed sorted-subset sequencing to be incomplete despite large depth.

The germline CDR1 and CDR2 sequences are MNHEY and SMNVEV (reference sequence). The CDR3 extends over 15 amino acids. With 6 bases removed from V and 2 bases from J, the gap between germline ends came to 15 bases. Data came from immunoSEQ multiplex PCR; TCRdb stores just in-frame clones and leaves some out. There are under 850,000 clones in the sample; 80% to 95% occur only once, and 20% to 30% lies in the top ten. Remarks on this clone: Its target is not known.

The naive CD8 fraction comprised CD45RO-negative cells positively selected for CCR7 and excluded terminally differentiated effector memory CD45RA+ cells. All donors were healthy HIV-negative adults lacking recent acute infections or vaccinations. The rearrangement joins TRBV27 to TRBJ2-3; D may be TRBD1 (6 bases). This clonotype was sampled from a young man in good health. Specimen: naive CD8+ T cells sorted from blood. The CDR3 region is CASRRTGTDTDTQYF. In nucleotides, the CDR3 is TGTGCCAGCAGGCGTACAGGGACGGACACAGATACGCAGTATTTT.